One sample yielded the 27 T cell receptor beta chains listed below, sequenced in a study of blood T cell repertoires in COVID-19. Repertoires were generated with immunoSEQ multiplex PCR, while TCRdb's copy carries only in-frame clones and drops some. The sample holds 95,000 to 150,000 clones, 79% seen once. Sequencing was carried out using peripheral blood. These receptors all come from a man between 40 and 49 years old with active or convalescent COVID-19.

V usage is TRBV28 and J usage is TRBJ1-2; no clear D. The V gene's germline CDR1 is MDHEN and CDR2 SYDVKM. V lost 7 bases to trimming and J lost 4 bases, with 13 bases between them. This CDR3 has 13 amino acids. CDR3 in DNA: TGTGCCAGCAATGAGAATCCTGGCTATGGCTACACCTTC. Translated, it gives CASNENPGYGYTF.

There are a few counts of this clone. J is TRBJ1-4 and V is TRBV5-4; 9 nucleotides line up with TRBD1. Germline CDR1 reads SGHNT; CDR2 reads YYREEE (reference sequence). The CDR3 contains 15 residues. Trimming cost V 2 bases and J 4 bases; bases outside gene matches: 3. CDR3: CASSFGTGINEKLFF. CDR3 DNA: TGTGCCAGCAGCTTTGGGACAGGGATTAATGAAAAACTGTTTTTT.

This clone appeared a few times. The sample has other DNA sequences that encode this CDR3 too. The V and J genes are TRBV27 and TRBJ1-5, with D perhaps TRBD1 (5 bases). The CDR3 contains 13 residues. Per the germline V gene, CDR1 is MNHEY and CDR2 is SMNVEV (reference sequence). V lost 4 bases, J lost 4 bases, and 8 bases lay in between. For the CDR3, the DNA is TGTGCCAGCAGTTGGGGCGGAAATCAGCCCCAGCATTTT. Protein product: CASSWGGNQPQHF.

The V call is TRBV7-4, the J call TRBJ2-3; D is unresolved. V dropped 5 bases and J dropped 1 base, with 10 bases sitting between them. This CDR3 is built from 14 residues. Germline V gene sequence: CDR1 SGHVT, CDR2 SQSDAQ. The CDR3, as DNA: TGTGCCAGCAGCCCTAATCATTGCACAGATACGCAGTATTTT. Encoded protein: CASSPNHCTDTQYF.

This sequence joins TRBV28 and TRBJ1-1; TRBD1 agrees at 8 bases. Germline assignment: CDR1 MDHEN and CDR2 SYDVKM. V shed 6 bases and J 11 bases; nucleotides not matched to a gene: 14. This CDR3 is 14 amino acids long. CDR3 residues: CASRLDRAGSGAFF. The CDR3 DNA reads as TGTGCCAGCAGGCTGGACAGGGCGGGGTCGGGGGCTTTCTTT.

The genes are TRBV6-5 and TRBJ2-5; D remains ambiguous. This CDR3 contains 14 residues. In germline, CDR1 is MNHEY, CDR2 SVGAGI. The V and J ends lost 2 bases and 1 base respectively, with 8 bases between them. CDR3 coding DNA: TGTGCCAGCAGTTACGATAGCTTCCAAGAGACCCAGTACTTC. It encodes CASSYDSFQETQYF.

V usage is TRBV6-2 or TRBV6-3 and J usage is TRBJ2-1; weak D call: TRBD2 (8 bases). Germline CDR1 reads MNHEY; CDR2 reads SVGEGT. The CDR3 contains 15 residues. Deletions cut 4 bases from V and 7 bases from J, with 17 bases between. The CDR3 sequence: CASSSPGRGRNEQFF. In nucleotides, the CDR3 is TGTGCCAGCAGTTCTCCCGGGAGGGGGCGAAATGAGCAGTTCTTC.

CDR3: CASSLEGLGHTGELFF. CDR3 DNA sequence: TGCGCCAGCAGCCTGGAGGGACTAGGCCACACCGGGGAGCTGTTTTTT. The genes are TRBV5-1 and TRBJ2-2; 8 bases align to TRBD2. Germline V lookup: CDR1 SGHRS, CDR2 YFSETQ. V trimming: 4 bases; J trimming: 3 bases; junction bases outside the gene matches: 8. CDR3 length: 16 amino acids.

The J gene is TRBJ2-7, the V gene TRBV5-4; TRBD2 agrees at 8 bases. CDR3 length: 14 amino acids. Germline values: CDR1 SGHNT, CDR2 YYREEE (reference sequence). The trim removed 7 bases at V and 8 bases at J, leaving 14 bases unmatched. CDR3 amino acids: CASSPVGGGGKQYF. The CDR3, as DNA: TGTGCCAGCTCCCCAGTCGGGGGGGGCGGAAAGCAGTACTTC.

The CDR3: CSVEAPQGFVGEKLFF. The CDR3 DNA follows: TGCAGCGTTGAAGCCCCCCAGGGGTTCGTCGGTGAAAAACTGTTTTTT. J is TRBJ1-4 and V is TRBV29-1; D perhaps matches TRBD1 (6 bases). The CDR3 is made up of 16 amino acids. The germline V gene encodes CDR1 SQVTM and CDR2 ANQGSEA. V dropped 1 base and J dropped 7 bases, with 19 bases sitting between them.

With respect to this clone: Given a much more abundant clone one base away, this may be a read error. This rearrangement joins TRBV2 to TRBJ1-6, with 9 bases identical to TRBD1. The CDR3 covers 16 residues. J gave up 5 bases and V 7 bases, and 9 bases lay outside the gene matches. In germline, CDR1 is SNHLY, CDR2 FYNNEI. The CDR3 region is CASNGGTGRHNSPLHF. The CDR3 DNA follows: TGTGCCAGCAATGGGGGGACAGGGCGGCATAATTCACCCCTCCACTTT. Complete variable domain (other parts from reference TRBV2 and TRBJ1-6): EPEVTQTPSHQVTQMGQEVILRCVPISNHLYFYWYRQILGQKVEFLVSFYNNEISEKSEIFDDQFSVERPDGSNFTLKIRSTKLEDSAMYFCASNGGTGRHNSPLHFGNGTRLTVT.

This clone was observed a few times. The chain combines TRBV10-3 with TRBJ1-4, with D unresolved. V lost 3 bases, J lost 7 bases, and 12 bases lay in between. The CDR3 contains 14 residues. Germline CDR1 and CDR2: ENHRY and SYGVKD. The CDR3 nucleotides read TGTGCCATCAGTGACAGTTTCGGAGGTGAAAAACTGTTTTTT. Residues: CAISDSFGGEKLFF.

J is TRBJ2-7 and V is TRBV6-2 or TRBV6-3; 8 bases line up with TRBD2. The V gene end was trimmed by 5 bases and the J gene end by 4 bases; junction bases not matched to a gene: 10. This CDR3 contains 15 residues. From germline, CDR1 is MNHEY and CDR2 SVGEGT. The DNA for the CDR3 is TGTGCCAGCAGTGCCGGGGGAGCGGGGGAATACGAGCAGTACTTC. It yields the protein CASSAGGAGEYEQYF.

V is TRBV6-2 or TRBV6-3 and J is TRBJ2-5; D not certain. Between the trimmed V and J ends, which lost 4 bases and 4 bases, there was a span of 10 bases. The CDR3 has 13 residues. CDR1 MNHEY and CDR2 SVGEGT come from the germline V gene. The CDR3 DNA reads as TGTGCCAGCAGTTCTTACCTCGGAGAGACCCAGTACTTC. It yields the protein CASSSYLGETQYF.

About this clone itself: Since a much larger clone is just one base distant, this may be a read error. The chain joins TRBV7-2 to TRBJ1-1, with D unclear. Per the germline V gene, CDR1 is SGHTA and CDR2 is FQGNSA. Trimming removed 3 bases at V and 2 bases at J, with 10 bases between. This CDR3 spans 14 amino acids. The CDR3 spells CASSLEQTNTEAFF. Here the CDR3 DNA reads TGTGCCAGCAGCTTGGAACAGACAAACACTGAAGCTTTCTTT.

This chain uses TRBV19 with TRBJ1-6; the match to TRBD1 covers 9 bases. In germline, CDR1 is LNHDA, CDR2 SQIVND (reference sequence). Trimming at V came to 0 bases and at J to 4 bases, leaving 1 base not matched to a gene. This CDR3 spans 16 amino acids. CDR3: CASSIEQGAYNSPLHF. Written as DNA, the CDR3 is TGTGCCAGTAGTATAGAACAGGGGGCTTATAATTCACCCCTCCACTTT.

V gene TRBV12-3 or TRBV12-4 combines with J gene TRBJ1-1; D not certain. V shed 2 bases and J shed 1 base, with 5 bases lying between them. This CDR3 contains 13 residues. Written as DNA, the CDR3 is TGTGCCAGCAGTTTAACGGGGAACACTGAAGCTTTCTTT. Its protein is CASSLTGNTEAFF.

The chain carries TRBV2 and TRBJ2-1; 12 nucleotides line up with TRBD2. Germline trimming cut 4 bases from V and 4 bases from J; bases unmatched to any gene: 2. The CDR3 totals 15 residues. Germline V lookup: CDR1 SNHLY, CDR2 FYNNEI. The CDR3 nucleotides are TGTGCCAGCAGTGTCACTAGCGGGAGGTACAATGAGCAGTTCTTC. Its protein product is CASSVTSGRYNEQFF.

As DNA, the CDR3 is TGTGCCAGCAGCGTAGGGACAGGGGGCGCGAGGGACATTCAGTACTTC. Its protein is CASSVGTGGARDIQYF. The chain couples TRBV9 to TRBJ2-4; 11 bases match TRBD1. CDR1 is SGDLS, CDR2 YYNGEE, per germline. This CDR3 region has 16 residues. Trimming at V came to 0 bases and at J to 8 bases, leaving 7 bases not matched to a gene.

The V call is TRBV2, the J call TRBJ2-5; D not resolved. The V and J ends lost 7 bases and 2 bases respectively, with 8 bases between them. The CDR3 consists of 12 residues. Looked up from germline, CDR1 is SNHLY and CDR2 is FYNNEI. CDR3 residues: CASNSPQETQYF. CDR3 coding DNA: TGTGCCAGCAATAGTCCACAAGAGACCCAGTACTTC. The full variable domain, in which reference TRBV2 and TRBJ2-5 provide the parts outside the CDR3, is EPEVTQTPSHQVTQMGQEVILRCVPISNHLYFYWYRQILGQKVEFLVSFYNNEISEKSEIFDDQFSVERPDGSNFTLKIRSTKLEDSAMYFCASNSPQETQYFGPGTRLLVL.

The chain carries TRBV7-9 and TRBJ2-7, with 7 bases lining up with TRBD2. The CDR3 has 16 residues. Losses at the gene ends were 3 bases for V and 7 bases for J; bases not matched to a gene: 15. Per the germline V gene, CDR1 is SEHNR and CDR2 is FQNEAQ (reference sequence). The CDR3 DNA follows: TGTGCCAGCAGCTTGGCAGCTTCAGCGGGGAGTTGGGAGCAGTACTTC. Translating it yields CASSLAASAGSWEQYF.

This chain uses TRBV10-3 with TRBJ2-7; 9 bases line up with TRBD1. Germline V gene data show CDR1 as ENHRY and CDR2 as SYGVKD. The CDR3 is 13 amino acids. V was pared by 5 bases and J by 4 bases, with 3 bases of the junction left unmatched. The chain's CDR3 is CAISWDRDYEQYF. DNA of the CDR3: TGTGCCATCAGTTGGGACAGGGATTACGAGCAGTACTTC.

This chain links TRBV28 with TRBJ2-5, with 8 bases lining up with TRBD1. The CDR3 is 16 amino acids. V lost 3 bases to trimming and J lost 0 bases; unmatched junction nucleotides: 6. Germline-derived CDR1 and CDR2 are MDHEN and SYDVKM. In DNA form, the CDR3 reads TGTGCCAGCAGTTTGGGACAGGTCCCGTACCAAGAGACCCAGTACTTC. It codes for CASSLGQVPYQETQYF.

This clone has only one observation. The chain joins TRBV14 to TRBJ1-1; D is unresolved. The CDR3 covers 14 residues. Germline CDR1 reads SGHDN; CDR2 reads FVKESK. The V end lost 1 base, the J end lost 11 bases, and 17 bases lay between the germline ends. The CDR3 spells CASSQVLSGNGAFF. As DNA, the CDR3 is TGTGCCAGCAGCCAAGTGCTATCGGGGAACGGGGCTTTCTTT.

This clone occurred a few times. This chain links TRBV4-1 with TRBJ2-7, with 7 bases identical to TRBD1. The CDR3 is 14 residues long. In germline, CDR1 is MGHRA, CDR2 YSYEKL. The V and J ends lost 4 bases and 3 bases, in that order; junction bases with no gene match: 6. The CDR3 bases are TGCGCCAGCAGCCTAACCACAGGGGACTACGAGCAGTACTTC. Translated: CASSLTTGDYEQYF.

The chain is built from TRBV28 and TRBJ1-3; D is unclear. Per the germline V gene, CDR1 is MDHEN and CDR2 is SYDVKM. The CDR3 extends over 13 amino acids. V lost 5 bases to trimming and J lost 3 bases, with 8 bases between them. CDR3 sequence (DNA): TGTGCCAGCAGTCTACTAAATGGAAACACCATATATTTT. This sequence encodes CASSLLNGNTIYF.

CDR3 bases: TGCGCCAGCCGCCCCGATGGGGGGGCGCTCACTGAAGCTTTCTTT. Amino acids: CASRPDGGALTEAFF. The V call is TRBV5-1, the J call TRBJ1-1; a possible D gene is TRBD1 (6 bases). The germline V gene has CDR1 SGHRS and CDR2 YFSETQ. Trimming took 7 bases from V and 4 from J, leaving 20 bases between them. The CDR3 totals 15 residues. The full variable domain, its missing parts supplied by reference TRBV5-1 and TRBJ1-1, is KAGVTQTPRYLIKTRGQQVTLSCSPISGHRSVSWYQQTPGQGLQFLFEYFSETQRNKGNFPGRFSGRQFSNSRSEMNVSTLELGDSALYLCASRPDGGALTEAFFGQGTRLTVV.